This is a list of T cell receptor beta chains from one sample in a study of cytomegalovirus exposure and HLA in healthy donors. This table comes from immunoSEQ multiplex PCR, and its TCRdb copy is limited to in-frame clones, with some not included. The repertoire consists of some 120,000 clones, with 65% to 90% occurring once and the leading ten covering about 3.9%. The specimen was PBMCs. The receptor source for this set is a woman in her 30s in good health and CMV-seronegative. CDR3s include the opening cysteine and the closing phenylalanine or tryptophan. D genes are given only for firm matches. Expanded clones get a size class; other rows say once, few or many, or leave the size out.

CDR3 protein: CASSPGTGTSEQYF; CDR3 DNA: TGCGCCAGCAGCCCCGGGACAGGGACAAGCGAGCAGTACTTC; J gene: TRBJ2-7; V gene: TRBV5-1; clone size: -; D gene: TRBD1
CDR3 protein: CATAMVGEETQYF; CDR3 DNA: TGTGCCACCGCGATGGTCGGGGAAGAGACCCAGTACTTC; J gene: TRBJ2-5; V gene: TRBV28; clone size: once; D gene: -
CDR3 protein: CASSEGTHTEAFF; CDR3 DNA: TGTGCCAGCAGTGAAGGGACTCACACTGAAGCTTTCTTT; J gene: TRBJ1-1; V gene: TRBV25-1; clone size: -; D gene: -
CDR3 protein: CASSGLAGETQYF; CDR3 DNA: TGTGCCAGTAGTGGACTAGCGGGAGAGACCCAGTACTTC; J gene: TRBJ2-5; V gene: TRBV19; clone size: few; D gene: TRBD2
CDR3 protein: CASSRGQMGEQYF; CDR3 DNA: TGTGCCAGCAGCAGGGGTCAGATGGGCGAGCAGTACTTC; J gene: TRBJ2-7; V gene: TRBV7-8; clone size: few; D gene: -
CDR3 protein: CASSSGGARETQYF; CDR3 DNA: TGTGCCAGCAGCAGCGGGGGGGCGCGGGAGACCCAGTACTTC; J gene: TRBJ2-5; V gene: TRBV13; clone size: once; D gene: TRBD2
CDR3 protein: CASREGGGQPQHF; CDR3 DNA: TGTGCCAGTAGAGAGGGCGGGGGTCAGCCCCAGCATTTT; J gene: TRBJ1-5; V gene: TRBV19; clone size: -; D gene: -
CDR3 protein: CASSESTPQGYTDTQYF; CDR3 DNA: TGCGCCAGCAGTGAGTCGACTCCGCAGGGCTACACAGATACGCAGTATTTT; J gene: TRBJ2-3; V gene: TRBV10-2; clone size: -; D gene: -
CDR3 protein: CASHRDTEAFF; CDR3 DNA: TGTGCCAGCCACCGGGACACTGAAGCTTTCTTT; J gene: TRBJ1-1; V gene: TRBV28; clone size: -; D gene: -
CDR3 protein: CASSLKQGDDGYTF; CDR3 DNA: TGTGCCAGCAGCCTGAAACAGGGGGACGATGGCTACACCTTC; J gene: TRBJ1-2; V gene: TRBV7-6; clone size: -; D gene: TRBD1
CDR3 protein: CASSPGQGDTGELFF; CDR3 DNA: TGTGCCAGCAGCCCGGGACAGGGGGACACCGGGGAGCTGTTTTTT; J gene: TRBJ2-2; V gene: TRBV11-3; clone size: -; D gene: TRBD1
CDR3 protein: CASSVSSSHEQFF; CDR3 DNA: TGTGCCAGCAGTGTTTCTAGCTCCCATGAGCAGTTCTTC; J gene: TRBJ2-1; V gene: TRBV6-1; clone size: once; D gene: -
CDR3 protein: CASSIKTGTSNYGYTF; CDR3 DNA: TGTGCCAGTAGTATAAAAACCGGGACAAGTAACTATGGCTACACCTTC; J gene: TRBJ1-2; V gene: TRBV19; clone size: -; D gene: -
CDR3 protein: CASSPIAGGPPDTQYF; CDR3 DNA: TGTGCCAGCAGTCCGATAGCGGGAGGGCCACCAGATACGCAGTATTTT; J gene: TRBJ2-3; V gene: TRBV27; clone size: -; D gene: TRBD2
CDR3 protein: CASSPGTGGHLSTDTQYF; CDR3 DNA: TGCGCCAGCAGCCCCGGGACAGGGGGCCATTTGAGCACAGATACGCAGTATTTT; J gene: TRBJ2-3; V gene: TRBV5-1; clone size: few; D gene: TRBD1
CDR3 protein: CASSLVGVPEAFF; CDR3 DNA: TGTGCCAGCAGCTTGGTCGGGGTTCCTGAAGCTTTCTTT; J gene: TRBJ1-1; V gene: TRBV5-6; clone size: -; D gene: -
CDR3 protein: CASSSGLGSYEQYF; CDR3 DNA: TGTGCCAGCTCCTCGGGACTAGGGTCCTACGAGCAGTACTTC; J gene: TRBJ2-7; V gene: TRBV28; clone size: -; D gene: TRBD2
CDR3 protein: CASGYARSTDTQYF; CDR3 DNA: TGTGCCAGCGGTTATGCCAGAAGCACAGATACGCAGTATTTT; J gene: TRBJ2-3; V gene: TRBV6-9; clone size: -; D gene: -
CDR3 protein: CASRTGQGTTETQYF; CDR3 DNA: TGTGCCAGTAGGACTGGACAGGGAACAACGGAGACCCAGTACTTC; J gene: TRBJ2-5; V gene: TRBV19; clone size: -; D gene: TRBD1
CDR3 protein: CARPGQRERGSGYEQYF; CDR3 DNA: TGTGCCAGGCCGGGTCAGAGAGAGAGGGGGTCCGGCTACGAGCAGTACTTC; J gene: TRBJ2-7; V gene: TRBV25-1; clone size: -; D gene: -
CDR3 protein: CASSVGGDQPQHF; CDR3 DNA: TGTGCCAGCAGTGTGGGGGGGGATCAGCCCCAGCATTTT; J gene: TRBJ1-5; V gene: TRBV6-1; clone size: -; D gene: -
CDR3 protein: CASSPTGTSESNEQFF; CDR3 DNA: TGTGCCAGCAGCCCGACCGGGACTAGCGAGAGCAATGAGCAGTTCTTC; J gene: TRBJ2-1; V gene: TRBV9; clone size: -; D gene: TRBD2
CDR3 protein: CASSPGLSGETQYF; CDR3 DNA: TGTGCCAGCTCACCTGGACTATCCGGGGAGACCCAGTACTTC; J gene: TRBJ2-5; V gene: TRBV18; clone size: few; D gene: -
CDR3 protein: CASSVTGENTEAFF; CDR3 DNA: TGTGCCAGCAGCGTGACCGGGGAGAACACTGAAGCTTTCTTT; J gene: TRBJ1-1; V gene: TRBV9; clone size: -; D gene: -
CDR3 protein: CASSIIAGGSSTDTQYF; CDR3 DNA: TGTGCCAGTAGTATAATAGCGGGAGGGTCCAGCACAGATACGCAGTATTTT; J gene: TRBJ2-3; V gene: TRBV19; clone size: -; D gene: TRBD2
CDR3 protein: CASSTSGRHFWDEQFF; CDR3 DNA: TGTGCCAGCAGCACCAGCGGGAGGCACTTCTGGGATGAGCAGTTCTTC; J gene: TRBJ2-1; V gene: TRBV11-2; clone size: -; D gene: TRBD2
CDR3 protein: CASSPGTLTNTGELFF; CDR3 DNA: TGCGCCAGCAGCCCGGGGACTCTAACGAACACCGGGGAGCTGTTTTTT; J gene: TRBJ2-2; V gene: TRBV5-1; clone size: few; D gene: -
CDR3 protein: CAISEQLSYEQYF; CDR3 DNA: TGTGCCATCAGCGAGCAACTGAGCTACGAGCAGTACTTC; J gene: TRBJ2-7; V gene: TRBV10-3; clone size: -; D gene: -
CDR3 protein: CASSLYPGYTF; CDR3 DNA: TGTGCCAGCAGCTTATATCCTGGCTACACCTTC; J gene: TRBJ1-2; V gene: TRBV11-2; clone size: -; D gene: -
CDR3 protein: CASSRRQSYEQYF; CDR3 DNA: TGTGCCAGCAGTCGCCGACAGAGCTACGAGCAGTACTTC; J gene: TRBJ2-7; V gene: TRBV27; clone size: -; D gene: -
CDR3 protein: CASSWGRDTDTQYF; CDR3 DNA: TGTGCCAGCAGTTGGGGCAGGGACACAGATACGCAGTATTTT; J gene: TRBJ2-3; V gene: TRBV27; clone size: -; D gene: -
CDR3 protein: CASSERGVGALHF; CDR3 DNA: TGCGCCAGCAGTGAGCGGGGGGTTGGGGCCCTCCACTTT; J gene: TRBJ1-6; V gene: TRBV10-2; clone size: -; D gene: -
CDR3 protein: CASRGQAATNEKLFF; CDR3 DNA: TGCGCCAGCAGGGGACAGGCAGCAACTAATGAAAAACTGTTTTTT; J gene: TRBJ1-4; V gene: TRBV4-1; clone size: -; D gene: TRBD1
CDR3 protein: CASSELVGARPQHF; CDR3 DNA: TGTGCCAGCAGTGAATTGGTAGGGGCAAGACCCCAGCATTTT; J gene: TRBJ1-5; V gene: TRBV6-1; clone size: -; D gene: -
CDR3 protein: CASSQTGGRYGYTF; CDR3 DNA: TGCGCCAGCAGCCAGACAGGGGGCAGGTATGGCTACACCTTC; J gene: TRBJ1-2; V gene: TRBV5-1; clone size: -; D gene: TRBD1
CDR3 protein: CASGGQGAYEQYF; CDR3 DNA: TGTGCCAGTGGGGGACAGGGGGCCTACGAGCAGTACTTC; J gene: TRBJ2-7; V gene: TRBV9; clone size: -; D gene: TRBD1
CDR3 protein: CASSTGPGYYNEQFF; CDR3 DNA: TGCGCCAGCAGCACTGGCCCCGGGTACTACAATGAGCAGTTCTTC; J gene: TRBJ2-1; V gene: TRBV5-1; clone size: -; D gene: -
CDR3 protein: CASSSSSYGYTF; CDR3 DNA: TGTGCCAGTAGTTCAAGCTCCTATGGCTACACCTTC; J gene: TRBJ1-2; V gene: TRBV19; clone size: -; D gene: -
CDR3 protein: CASSPKVGGANHGYTF; CDR3 DNA: TGTGCCAGCAGCCCAAAGGTCGGGGGGGCGAACCATGGCTACACCTTC; J gene: TRBJ1-2; V gene: TRBV16; clone size: few; D gene: -
CDR3 protein: CASSQAPGQGIEQYF; CDR3 DNA: TGCGCCAGCAGCCAAGCTCCGGGACAGGGGATCGAGCAGTACTTC; J gene: TRBJ2-7; V gene: TRBV4-1; clone size: -; D gene: TRBD1
CDR3 protein: CASSDRGSGEAFF; CDR3 DNA: TGTGCCAGCAGTGATAGAGGGTCGGGTGAAGCTTTCTTT; J gene: TRBJ1-1; V gene: TRBV6-1; clone size: -; D gene: -
CDR3 protein: CASRRLGGTEGYTF; CDR3 DNA: TGTGCCAGCAGGCGCCTGGGCGGGACAGAAGGCTACACCTTC; J gene: TRBJ1-2; V gene: TRBV28; clone size: -; D gene: TRBD1